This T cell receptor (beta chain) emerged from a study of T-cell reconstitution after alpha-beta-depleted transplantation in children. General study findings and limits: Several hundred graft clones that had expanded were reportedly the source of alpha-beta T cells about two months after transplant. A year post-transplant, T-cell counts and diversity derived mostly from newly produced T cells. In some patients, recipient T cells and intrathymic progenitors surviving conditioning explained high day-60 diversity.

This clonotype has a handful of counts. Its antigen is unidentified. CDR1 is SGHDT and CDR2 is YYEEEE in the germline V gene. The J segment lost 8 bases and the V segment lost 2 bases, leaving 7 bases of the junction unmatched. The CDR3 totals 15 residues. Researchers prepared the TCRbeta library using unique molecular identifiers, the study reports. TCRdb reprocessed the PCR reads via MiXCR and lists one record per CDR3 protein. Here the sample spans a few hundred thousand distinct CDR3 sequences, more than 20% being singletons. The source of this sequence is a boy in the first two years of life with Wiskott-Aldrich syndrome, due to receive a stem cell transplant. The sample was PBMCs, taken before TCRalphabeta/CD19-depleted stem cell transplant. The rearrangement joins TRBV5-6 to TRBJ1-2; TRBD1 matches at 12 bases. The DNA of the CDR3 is TGTGCCAGCAGCTTTGGGGACAGGGGGCCTCTCGGCTACACCTTC. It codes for CASSFGDRGPLGYTF.